These T cell receptor beta chains were read from a single sample in a study of blood T cells in healthy people across ages. TCRdb called the 5' RACE reads again in MiXCR, with one record for every CDR3 protein. The data hold 800,000 to 900,000 distinct CDR3 sequences, with approximately 59% observed a single time. Source material: blood. These receptors were taken from a man between 25 and 39 years old in good health. Each CDR3 is given with its conserved first and last residue. Each record gives: J gene, clone size, D gene, V gene, CDR3 protein, CDR3 DNA. D genes are given only for firm matches. Clone size is given for some rows only: seen once, a few or many times, or a class if the clone is expanded.

>TRBJ2-1|NA|NA|TRBV6-2/TRBV6-3
CASRKGRGSSYNEQFF
TGTGCCAGCAGAAAGGGACGGGGTAGCTCCTACAATGAGCAGTTCTTC
>TRBJ1-5|NA|TRBD1|TRBV2
CASSDLRQGVDQPQHF
TGTGCCAGCAGTGATCTCAGACAGGGGGTTGATCAGCCCCAGCATTTT
>TRBJ2-1|NA|NA|TRBV27
CASSRLLSGVLYNEQFF
TGTGCCAGCAGTAGACTTCTTTCGGGGGTTCTCTACAATGAGCAGTTCTTC
>TRBJ2-7|NA|TRBD2|TRBV20-1
CSARDEAAGLYNEQYF
TGCAGTGCTAGAGATGAAGCAGCGGGGCTCTACAATGAGCAGTACTTC
>TRBJ1-1|NA|NA|TRBV7-9
CASSLPLEAFF
TGTGCCAGCAGCTTACCCCTTGAAGCTTTCTTT
>TRBJ2-7|few|TRBD2|TRBV28
CASTARGRVSYEQYF
TGTGCCAGCACCGCCAGAGGGAGGGTCTCCTACGAGCAGTACTTC
>TRBJ2-3|NA|TRBD2|TRBV15
CATSRDRASGGPSKYF
TGTGCCACCAGCAGAGATCGGGCTAGCGGGGGACCCTCGAAGTATTTT
>TRBJ2-7|NA|TRBD2|TRBV9
CASSVVGGGSLDEQYF
TGTGCCAGCAGCGTAGTTGGCGGGGGGTCCCTCGACGAGCAGTACTTC
>TRBJ1-5|NA|TRBD1|TRBV2
CASSETGQNQPQHF
TGTGCCAGCAGCGAGACAGGGCAGAATCAGCCCCAGCATTTT
>TRBJ1-6|few|TRBD1|TRBV20-1
CSARDRGFNSPLHF
TGCAGTGCTAGGGACAGGGGGTTCAATTCACCCCTCCACTTT
>TRBJ2-5|few|NA|TRBV25-1
CASSDRYGGYF
TGTGCCAGCAGTGATCGATACGGAGGGTACTTC
>TRBJ2-1|once|NA|TRBV6-5
CASSYARSEQFF
TGTGCCAGCAGTTATGCCAGGTCTGAGCAGTTCTTC
>TRBJ2-3|NA|NA|TRBV3-1
CASSQDWPSAGDTQYF
TGTGCCAGCAGCCAAGATTGGCCTAGCGCGGGAGATACGCAGTATTTT
>TRBJ2-3|few|TRBD2|TRBV5-1
CASSVTSGGTTDTQYF
TGCGCCAGCAGCGTGACTAGCGGGGGCACCACAGATACGCAGTATTTT
>TRBJ1-5|NA|NA|TRBV7-9
CASSSSSFDRSNQSQHF
TGTGCCAGCAGCTCTAGTTCCTTTGACAGGAGCAATCAGTCCCAGCATTTT
>TRBJ2-5|many|TRBD1|TRBV12-3/TRBV12-4
CASATGPPYQETQYF
TGTGCCAGCGCGACAGGGCCACCCTACCAAGAGACCCAGTACTTC
>TRBJ1-2|few|TRBD1|TRBV6-5
CASSYDTGTGASGYTF
TGTGCCAGCAGTTACGATACCGGGACAGGGGCGAGTGGCTACACCTTC
>TRBJ2-1|NA|NA|TRBV5-1
CASSLVGGPNNEQFF
TGCGCCAGCAGCTTGGTGGGGGGGCCGAACAATGAGCAGTTCTTC
>TRBJ2-6|NA|NA|TRBV28
CASTPRVANVLTF
TGTGCCAGCACCCCTCGAGTGGCCAACGTCCTGACTTTC
>TRBJ2-7|NA|NA|TRBV6-4
CASRGARDPSYEQYF
TGTGCCAGCAGGGGAGCCCGGGATCCATCCTACGAGCAGTACTTC
>TRBJ1-1|once|TRBD1|TRBV12-3/TRBV12-4
CASRQGSGTEAFF
TGTGCCAGCAGACAGGGGAGCGGCACTGAAGCTTTCTTT
>TRBJ2-7|NA|TRBD1|TRBV6-1
CASSGRQGHEQYF
TGTGCCAGCAGTGGGAGACAGGGCCACGAGCAGTACTTC
>TRBJ1-3|once|TRBD1|TRBV29-1
CSVQDGKQGGNTIYF
TGCAGCGTCCAGGATGGAAAACAGGGGGGAAACACCATATATTTT
>TRBJ2-1|NA|NA|TRBV13
CASSLGGFRDNEQFF
TGTGCCAGCAGCTTAGGGGGGTTCCGAGACAATGAGCAGTTCTTC
>TRBJ2-7|NA|NA|TRBV2
CASRPGKLLSYEQYF
TGTGCCAGCAGGCCAGGGAAGCTCCTCTCCTACGAGCAGTACTTC
>TRBJ2-3|few|NA|TRBV4-3
CASSQASTSTDTQYF
TGCGCCAGCAGCCAAGCCTCGACAAGCACAGATACGCAGTATTTT
>TRBJ2-1|NA|TRBD1|TRBV7-9
CASSYPLGQISYNEQFF
TGTGCCAGCAGCTATCCCTTGGGACAGATATCCTACAATGAGCAGTTCTTC
>TRBJ2-4|NA|NA|TRBV7-2
CASSSRTAQGEQYF
TGTGCCAGCAGCTCCCGGACTGCTCAGGGAGAGCAGTACTTC
>TRBJ2-3|NA|TRBD1|TRBV6-1
CASSPGQVGAHTDTQYF
TGTGCCAGCAGTCCGGGACAGGTTGGGGCACACACAGATACGCAGTATTTT
>TRBJ2-5|NA|TRBD2|TRBV25-1
CASSAPPGLAGEETQYF
TGTGCCAGCAGTGCCCCACCGGGACTAGCGGGAGAGGAGACCCAGTACTTC
>TRBJ2-5|NA|NA|TRBV6-2/TRBV6-3
CASSYRGAETQYF
TGTGCCAGCAGTTACCGGGGAGCGGAGACCCAGTACTTC
>TRBJ2-7|NA|TRBD2|TRBV20-1
CSAAGTSGGPTHYEQYF
TGCAGTGCCGCCGGGACTAGCGGGGGACCGACACATTACGAGCAGTACTTC